The rows below give T cell receptor beta chains drawn from one sample of a study of CD39 and CD103 CD8 tumor-infiltrating T cells. Clones were sequenced by immunoSEQ multiplex PCR, and TCRdb holds only the in-frame ones, with some missing. The table shows under 20,000 clones, with approximately 90% occurring only once. Sequencing was done on a sample of CD8+ T cells sorted from blood. Receptors were obtained from a human donor with head and neck squamous cell carcinoma. Both conserved end residues are part of each CDR3. A D gene is named only where the DNA matches it firmly. Expanded clones get a size class; other rows say once, few or many, or leave the size out.

size	V	J	D	CDR3	DNA
.	TRBV5-6	TRBJ2-1	TRBD2	CASNPSGGPYNEQFF	TGTGCCAGCAACCCAAGCGGGGGGCCCTACAATGAGCAGTTCTTC
once	TRBV2	TRBJ2-7	TRBD1	CASTGTADYEQYF	TGTGCCAGTACCGGGACAGCAGACTACGAGCAGTACTTC
.	TRBV27	TRBJ2-1	TRBD2	CASSPAASGVYNEQFF	TGTGCCAGCAGTCCCGCGGCTAGCGGGGTATACAATGAGCAGTTCTTC
.	TRBV2	TRBJ2-3	.	CASSDGLDTQYF	TGTGCCAGCAGTGATGGGTTAGATACGCAGTATTTT
.	TRBV21-1	TRBJ2-5	.	CASSTGTQYF	TGTGCCAGCAGCACTGGGACCCAGTACTTC
.	TRBV2	TRBJ2-7	.	CASSEVRDLSYEQYF	TGTGCCAGCAGTGAAGTGCGGGACTTATCCTACGAGCAGTACTTC
.	TRBV7-9	TRBJ2-1	.	CASSSSRGRHNEQFF	TGTGCCAGCAGCTCCAGCAGGGGTCGCCACAATGAGCAGTTCTTC
.	TRBV5-1	TRBJ2-7	.	CASSLAMAYEQYF	TGCGCCAGCAGCTTGGCCATGGCCTACGAGCAGTACTTC
.	TRBV29-1	TRBJ2-2	TRBD2	CSVGGGGNTGELFF	TGCAGCGTTGGGGGGGGAGGGAACACCGGGGAGCTGTTTTTT
.	TRBV6-5	TRBJ2-5	.	CASSPEGMGTQYF	TGTGCCAGCAGCCCCGAAGGGATGGGGACCCAGTACTTC
.	TRBV10-3	TRBJ2-5	TRBD1	CAIEQGEEETQYF	TGTGCCATAGAACAGGGGGAGGAGGAGACCCAGTACTTC
.	TRBV19	TRBJ1-2	.	CASSIGGPGYTF	TGTGCCAGTAGTATAGGGGGACCCGGCTACACCTTC
.	TRBV27	TRBJ1-5	.	CASSLSSSNQPQHF	TGTGCCAGCAGTTTATCCTCTAGCAATCAGCCCCAGCATTTT
.	TRBV11-2	TRBJ2-2	TRBD1	CASSPGLMDRGKTGELFF	TGTGCCAGCAGCCCGGGACTCATGGACAGGGGAAAAACCGGGGAGCTGTTTTTT
.	TRBV7-8	TRBJ1-4	.	CASSLGVLGWGNEKLFF	TGTGCCAGCAGCTTAGGGGTTTTGGGTTGGGGGAATGAAAAACTGTTTTTT
.	TRBV27	TRBJ1-1	TRBD1	CASSTSPGTGEAFF	TGTGCCAGCAGTACATCGCCCGGGACAGGTGAAGCTTTCTTT
.	TRBV7-3	TRBJ1-1	.	CASSLYVNTEAFF	TGTGCCAGCAGCTTATATGTCAACACTGAAGCTTTCTTT
.	TRBV4-1	TRBJ2-1	.	CASSQLAAYNEQFF	TGCGCCAGCAGCCAACTAGCAGCTTACAATGAGCAGTTCTTC
.	TRBV4-1	TRBJ1-2	.	CASSQAAALYGYTF	TGCGCCAGCAGCCAAGCGGCCGCCCTTTATGGCTACACCTTC
.	TRBV27	TRBJ2-1	.	CASRSGLYNEQFF	TGTGCCAGCAGGTCGGGCCTATACAATGAGCAGTTCTTC
.	TRBV7-9	TRBJ2-7	TRBD2	CASSLGLADSYEQYF	TGTGCCAGCAGCTTAGGGCTAGCGGATTCCTACGAGCAGTACTTC
.	TRBV11-2	TRBJ2-1	.	CASSLTGAYNEQFF	TGTGCCAGCAGCTTGACGGGGGCCTACAATGAGCAGTTCTTC
.	TRBV4-2	TRBJ1-5	.	CASSQNQGTAQPQHF	TGTGCCAGCAGCCAGAACCAGGGGACGGCTCAGCCCCAGCATTTT
.	TRBV29-1	TRBJ2-2	.	CSVERVTGELFF	TGCAGCGTTGAGCGGGTCACCGGGGAGCTGTTTTTT
.	TRBV6-5	TRBJ2-4	TRBD1	CASSPSGQAKNIQYF	TGTGCCAGCAGTCCCTCGGGACAGGCGAAAAACATTCAGTACTTC
.	TRBV11-2	TRBJ1-5	.	CASSLGTPYSNQPQHF	TGTGCCAGCAGCTTAGGAACACCTTATAGCAATCAGCCCCAGCATTTT
.	TRBV4-1	TRBJ1-2	.	CASSWGTTDYGYTF	TGCGCCAGCAGCTGGGGGACAACGGACTATGGCTACACCTTC
.	TRBV5-4	TRBJ1-1	.	CASTPTKGVGDTEAFF	TGTGCCAGCACGCCAACCAAGGGGGTGGGGGACACTGAAGCTTTCTTT
.	TRBV5-6	TRBJ2-4	.	CASSLQGLLAKNIQYF	TGTGCCAGCAGCTTGCAGGGGCTTCTAGCCAAAAACATTCAGTACTTC
.	TRBV6-1	TRBJ2-1	TRBD1	CASSVWGQGINEQFF	TGTGCCAGCAGCGTATGGGGACAGGGGATCAATGAGCAGTTCTTC
.	TRBV7-6	TRBJ1-2	.	CASSHFPGAEDYGYTF	TGTGCCAGCAGCCACTTCCCAGGGGCAGAAGACTATGGCTACACCTTC
few	TRBV20-1	TRBJ1-1	.	CSVWDLTEAFF	TGCAGTGTCTGGGACCTCACTGAAGCTTTCTTT
.	TRBV4-1	TRBJ1-4	.	CASSQGTNEKLFF	TGCGCCAGCAGCCAAGGGACAAATGAAAAACTGTTTTTT
.	TRBV4-2	TRBJ2-1	.	CASSQEGTTYNEQFF	TGTGCCAGCAGCCAAGAGGGGACCACCTACAATGAGCAGTTCTTC
.	TRBV7-8	TRBJ2-5	.	CASSRLDIETQYF	TGTGCCAGCAGCCGACTAGACATCGAGACCCAGTACTTC
.	TRBV28	TRBJ1-5	.	CASSLEQLNQPQHF	TGTGCCAGCAGTTTAGAACAGCTCAATCAGCCCCAGCATTTT
.	TRBV4-1	TRBJ1-1	.	CASSQGQTIGTEAFF	TGCGCCAGCAGCCAAGGACAGACAATCGGAACTGAAGCTTTCTTT
.	TRBV4-1	TRBJ1-1	.	CASSQQRGEAFF	TGCGCCAGCAGCCAACAGAGGGGCGAAGCTTTCTTT
few	TRBV5-1	TRBJ2-1	TRBD1	CASSLEGTAYNEQFF	TGCGCCAGCAGCTTGGAAGGGACAGCCTACAATGAGCAGTTCTTC
once	TRBV7-9	TRBJ1-4	TRBD1	CASSLGTGAEKLFF	TGTGCCAGCAGCTTGGGGACAGGGGCGGAAAAACTGTTTTTT
.	TRBV5-4	TRBJ2-5	TRBD2	CASSRVAGEQETQYF	TGTGCCAGCAGCCGAGTAGCGGGGGAGCAAGAGACCCAGTACTTC
.	TRBV5-6	TRBJ1-2	.	CASSYLQEAGIYGYTF	TGTGCCAGCAGCTACTTACAGGAGGCAGGGATCTATGGCTACACCTTC
.	TRBV4-1	TRBJ1-2	TRBD1	CASSHGQGLSYGYTF	TGCGCCAGCAGCCATGGACAGGGCCTATCCTATGGCTACACCTTC
.	TRBV7-3	TRBJ2-5	TRBD2	CASSLLAGGQETQYF	TGTGCCAGCAGCTTACTAGCGGGGGGTCAAGAGACCCAGTACTTC
.	TRBV27	TRBJ2-2	.	CASSFRVGSIRELFF	TGTGCCAGCAGTTTTCGGGTGGGATCCATCCGGGAGCTGTTTTTT
.	TRBV4-1	TRBJ2-5	.	CASSQERTMGTQYF	TGCGCCAGCAGCCAAGAACGGACCATGGGGACCCAGTACTTC
once	TRBV5-8	TRBJ2-2	.	CASSPFGGGINTGELFF	TGTGCCAGCAGCCCCTTTGGGGGCGGAATAAACACCGGGGAGCTGTTTTTT
once	TRBV7-2	TRBJ1-4	TRBD1	CASSLITGGSEKLFF	TGTGCCAGCAGCTTAATTACAGGGGGGAGTGAAAAACTGTTTTTT
.	TRBV4-1	TRBJ1-6	.	CASSQGGVSYSPLHF	TGCGCCAGCAGCCAAGGCGGGGTTTCGTATTCACCCCTCCACTTT
.	TRBV7-9	TRBJ2-7	TRBD2	CASSEGLAGGYEQYF	TGTGCCAGCAGCGAGGGACTAGCGGGGGGGTACGAGCAGTACTTC
few	TRBV7-8	TRBJ2-7	TRBD2	CASSLGGSGGPEQYF	TGTGCCAGCAGCTTAGGGGGTAGCGGGGGACCCGAGCAGTACTTC
once	TRBV5-4	TRBJ1-2	.	CASSLELLELGAGYTF	TGTGCCAGCAGCTTGGAGTTGTTGGAGCTAGGGGCTGGCTACACCTTC
.	TRBV10-2	TRBJ2-7	.	CASSDGGGQYF	TGCGCCAGCAGTGACGGGGGCGGGCAGTACTTC